This TCR beta chain came from a study of regulatory T cells in long-lasting Graves disease. In the case of this clonotype: A clone one base away is much larger, so this may be a read error.

Time point defined: newly diagnosed GD, antithyroid drugs for less than 3 months. RNA from PBMCs was the source of the TCR library. The patient group derived from an endocrinology department in Xi'an, China. Peripheral blood, 8.5 to 9.5 milliliters per patient, was collected in EDTA tubes. The germline V and J ends were trimmed by 2 bases and 11 bases, with 39 bases remaining between them. Per germline, CDR1 DFQATT and CDR2 SNEGSKA (reference sequence). The CDR3 consists of 20 residues. Both iRepertoire HTBI primers and Arm-PCR of CDR3 regions were used to build the TCR beta libraries. TCRdb reprocessed the multiplex PCR reads with MiXCR, giving one entry per CDR3 protein. In the table there are more than 400,000 distinct CDR3 sequences, roughly 15% of which are singletons. The same specimen was also included in a second study, on T cells in Graves' hyperthyroidism and ophthalmopathy. In that study: Separation of ophthalmopathy from stable hyperthyroidism was achieved by a 13 V-J model. With a median lead of about six months before onset, the model predicted ophthalmopathy.

The sample was peripheral blood mononuclear cells (PBMCs), taken at new diagnosis, from a patient treated with antithyroid drugs. The TCR comes from a woman younger than 45 with Graves disease. The chain links TRBV20-1 to TRBJ2-5, with D unresolved. The CDR3 nucleotides read TGCAGTGCTAGACCCTTCGTCAGACGTGGAAGCCCGAACTCCTACAATGAGCAGTACTTC. Its translation is CSARPFVRRGSPNSYNEQYF.